This record covers a single T cell receptor beta chain. The sample is drawn from a study of cytomegalovirus exposure and HLA in healthy donors. The germline V gene has CDR1 SQVTM and CDR2 ANQGSEA. The CDR3 consists of 11 residues. Primers included in the PCR were 60 Vbeta and 13 Jbeta primers. Profiling relied on immunoSEQ multiplex PCR, and the TCRdb table lists in-frame clones only, not all of them. Seen here are around 150,000 clones, about 74% observed once, and the top ten hold over 3%. The receptor was isolated from a man aged 40-50 years in good health and CMV-seronegative. What was sequenced was PBMCs. J is TRBJ2-1 and V is TRBV29-1; TRBD2 aligns across 9 bases. CDR3 DNA sequence: TGCCACGGCGGGGGGGGTAATGAGCAGTTCTTC. This sequence encodes CHGGGGNEQFF.